Below are 2 T cell receptor beta chains sequenced from a single sample in a study of T-cell reconstitution after alpha-beta-depleted transplantation in children. Unique molecular identifiers were built into the TCRbeta library. TCRdb re-called the PCR reads through MiXCR, storing one row per CDR3 protein. The sample contains 610,000 or so distinct CDR3 sequences, 25% to 30% of which appear only once. The sequences come from PBMCs, collected before TCRalphabeta/CD19-depleted stem cell transplant. The receptors originated from a boy under three years old with Wiskott-Aldrich syndrome, due to receive a stem cell transplant.

The chain couples TRBV7-6 to TRBJ2-2, with TRBD2 matching over 12 bases. The CDR3 sequence is 14 residues long. V gave up 6 bases and J gave up 7 bases; unmatched junction bases: 3. Germline V lookup: CDR1 SGHVS, CDR2 FNYEAQ. CDR3 protein: CASRASGRVGELFF. Here the CDR3 DNA reads TGTGCCAGCAGGGCTAGCGGGAGGGTCGGGGAGCTGTTTTTT.

The gene calls are TRBV9 and TRBJ1-5, with D tentatively TRBD1 (6 bases). Trimming took 3 bases from V and 5 from J, leaving 12 bases between them. The germline CDR1 and CDR2 sequences are SGDLS and YYNGEE. The CDR3 has 14 amino acids. CDR3 in amino acids: CASSDTGTHQPQHF. CDR3 DNA sequence: TGTGCCAGCAGCGACACAGGGACCCATCAGCCCCAGCATTTT.